The rows below give T cell receptor beta chains drawn from one sample of a study of blood T cells in healthy people across ages. TCRdb re-called the 5' RACE reads with MiXCR, one entry per CDR3 protein. The table lists 760,000 or so distinct CDR3 sequences, more than 20% of them singletons, with around 9.2% in the top ten. This same sample was also part of a study on T cells of mothers and their children.

The sequenced sample consisted of blood. The receptors here all came from a boy aged 10-17 years in good health. The CDR3 runs from the conserved cysteine through the conserved F or W. The D gene is left open where the match is weak. Some rows mark clone size as missing; the rest say once, few, many or name a class of expanded clone.

CDR3 protein,CDR3 DNA,V gene,J gene,clone size,D gene
CASSLWRTYNEQFF,TGTGCCAGCAGTTTATGGAGGACCTACAATGAGCAGTTCTTC,TRBV28,TRBJ2-1,NA,NA
CASSYTAGGLKPSSYNEQFF,TGTGCCAGCAGTTACACAGCGGGAGGCCTCAAACCCAGCTCCTACAATGAGCAGTTCTTC,TRBV6-5,TRBJ2-1,NA,TRBD2
CASSVEPGSETQYF,TGTGCCAGCAGCGTAGAGCCAGGCTCAGAGACCCAGTACTTC,TRBV9,TRBJ2-5,NA,NA
CASSRQTDAQHF,TGTGCCAGCAGCAGACAGACGGACGCCCAGCATTTT,TRBV6-6,TRBJ1-5,NA,NA
CASGDGQETQYF,TGTGCCAGCGGGGACGGACAAGAGACCCAGTACTTC,TRBV25-1,TRBJ2-5,NA,NA
CASSHGGANEQFF,TGTGCCAGCAGCCACGGGGGGGCAAATGAGCAGTTCTTC,TRBV6-2/TRBV6-3,TRBJ2-1,NA,TRBD2
CASSLSPRGELFF,TGCGCCAGCAGCTTGTCACCGAGGGGGGAGCTGTTTTTT,TRBV5-1,TRBJ2-2,many,NA
CSVKRDGEAFF,TGCAGCGTTAAAAGGGACGGTGAAGCTTTCTTT,TRBV29-1,TRBJ1-1,NA,NA
CASSPAPLSRETQYF,TGTGCCAGCAGCCCCGCCCCGCTCTCGCGGGAGACCCAGTACTTC,TRBV7-9,TRBJ2-5,NA,NA
CASSLDAGASGELFF,TGTGCCAGCAGCTTAGATGCGGGAGCTAGCGGGGAGCTGTTTTTT,TRBV7-2,TRBJ2-2,NA,TRBD2
CASSEGFEYQETQYF,TGTGCCAGCAGTGAAGGCTTTGAGTACCAAGAGACCCAGTACTTC,TRBV2,TRBJ2-5,NA,NA
CASSETGFGNEQFF,TGTGCCAGCAGCGAGACAGGGTTTGGGAATGAGCAGTTCTTC,TRBV28,TRBJ2-1,NA,TRBD1
CAIGTGVPVSSGANVPTF,TGTGCCATCGGAACAGGGGTTCCCGTTAGCTCTGGGGCCAACGTCCCGACTTTC,TRBV10-3,TRBJ2-6,NA,TRBD1
CASSELNRGWGYTF,TGTGCCAGCAGTGAATTGAACAGGGGTTGGGGGTACACCTTC,TRBV25-1,TRBJ1-2,NA,TRBD1
CSASLAGVRYEQYF,TGCAGTGCTAGTCTTGCGGGGGTTAGGTACGAGCAGTACTTC,TRBV20-1,TRBJ2-7,few,TRBD2
CASSYLQRDRADTQYF,TGTGCCAGCAGTTACTTGCAACGCGACAGGGCGGATACGCAGTATTTT,TRBV6-2/TRBV6-3,TRBJ2-3,NA,TRBD1
CASSHPFSGGRSGANVLTF,TGTGCCAGCAGCCATCCTTTTTCAGGGGGCCGATCTGGGGCCAACGTCCTGACTTTC,TRBV4-2,TRBJ2-6,NA,TRBD1
CSVEGLPNYGYTF,TGCAGCGTTGAGGGACTTCCTAACTATGGCTACACCTTC,TRBV29-1,TRBJ1-2,NA,NA
CASSITGTHYEQYF,TGTGCCAGCAGCATAACCGGGACACACTACGAGCAGTACTTC,TRBV7-9,TRBJ2-7,NA,NA
CASSLDPSTGALYNEQFF,TGTGCCAGCAGTTTGGACCCGTCTACGGGGGCGCTTTACAATGAGCAGTTCTTC,TRBV28,TRBJ2-1,NA,NA
CASSAVGNTIYF,TGTGCCAGCAGTGCGGTGGGAAACACCATATATTTT,TRBV2,TRBJ1-3,NA,NA